Here is one T cell receptor beta chain with its context. Sequencing was performed with immunoSEQ multiplex PCR; in TCRdb, only in-frame clones are kept and a portion is missing. Of a few hundred thousand clones listed, nearly 90% are singletons. The data belong to a study of blood T cell repertoires in COVID-19. Across the study: In each case, the material was cDNA or gDNA derived from T cells, B-cell-depleted T cells, or PBMCs.

This CDR3 has 13 residues. CDR1 is SEHNR, CDR2 FQNEAQ, per germline (reference sequence). V was shortened by 0 bases and J by 4 bases, with 6 bases between the two germline ends. The chain joins TRBV7-9 to TRBJ2-5; D ambiguous. The sample consisted of peripheral blood. This sequence was found in a woman aged 40-49 years who had recovered from COVID-19. The CDR3 protein is CASSLALPETQYF. CDR3 DNA: TGTGCCAGCAGCTTAGCACTACCAGAGACCCAGTACTTC.